This T cell receptor beta chain was retrieved from a study of blood T cell repertoires in COVID-19. One Seattle source followed patients from active infection through their disease course. The CDR3 has 13 residues. CDR1 and CDR2 from the germline V gene are MNHEY and SMNVEV (reference sequence). Deletions cut 2 bases from V and 3 bases from J, with 5 bases between. TCRdb's table, derived via immunoSEQ multiplex PCR, lists solely in-frame clones and lacks some. The sample lists roughly 180,000 clones, approximately 88% occurring once. Sequenced: peripheral blood. This rearrangement joins TRBV27 to TRBJ2-1; D might be TRBD2 (5 bases). The receptor comes from a woman between 40 and 55 years old with COVID-19, enrolled during active disease. CDR3 DNA: TGTGCCAGCAGTTTAGGACTCTACAATGAGCAGTTCTTC. It translates to CASSLGLYNEQFF.